One sample yielded the 32 T cell receptor beta chains listed below, sequenced in a study of early T cells in non-severe SARS-CoV-2 infection (dated by TCRdb to about 2021). Receptor amplification or capture employed 5' RACE. This sample was sequenced with a NextSeq 500. The public reads were run again by TCRdb, first through fastp at Q25 and then through MiXCR, and only productive beta chains were kept. Each entry is one CDR3 protein sequence, shown with its most common DNA and genes. The sample profile shows tens of thousands of distinct CDR3 sequences; approximately 14% of them were found once. The ten biggest clones cover 3.5% to 5% of the sample. Here the sequenced sample was whole blood, taken at baseline. These receptors were taken from an adult who was a healthcare worker with PCR-confirmed SARS-CoV-2 infection or an uninfected control (not recorded which).

This clonotype was found a few times. This rearrangement joins TRBV20-1 to TRBJ1-2, with a possible D match to TRBD1 (5 bases). Germline-derived CDR1 and CDR2 are DFQATT and SNEGSKA (reference sequence). The CDR3 runs to 13 residues. Trimming stripped 0 bases from V and 8 bases from J, with 13 bases between. DNA for the CDR3: TGCAGTGCTAGAGACAGGGTCTTGAAGGGCTACACCTTC. It is translated as CSARDRVLKGYTF.

This clonotype was counted at least ten times. J is TRBJ1-4 and V is TRBV7-9; D is undetermined. V lost 5 bases, J lost 7 bases, and 8 bases lay in between. This CDR3 has 12 amino acids. The V gene's germline CDR1 is SEHNR and CDR2 FQNEAQ (reference sequence). In DNA, the CDR3 is TGTGCCAGCAGCGTAGGTCCTGAAAAACTGTTTTTT. This codes for CASSVGPEKLFF.

This chain connects TRBV30 to TRBJ2-5, with TRBD1 matching 7 bases. Trimming took 3 bases from V and 4 from J; bases not matched to a gene: 11. This CDR3 contains 15 residues. Germline loops: CDR1 GTSNPN, CDR2 SVGIG (reference sequence). The CDR3 nucleotides read TGTGCCTGGAGCATGAGACAGGGCATAGGAGAGACCCAGTACTTC. The encoded protein is CAWSMRQGIGETQYF.

The chain combines TRBV18 with TRBJ2-5; a weak D match, TRBD2 (6 bases). The length of the CDR3 is 14 residues. Germline V gives CDR1 KGHSH, CDR2 LQKENI. Trimming took 1 base from V and 5 from J, leaving 11 bases between them. CDR3 protein: CASSPQVEGETQYF. CDR3 nucleotides: TGTGCCAGCTCACCACAAGTGGAGGGGGAGACCCAGTACTTC.

The chain is built from TRBV28 and TRBJ1-2, with TRBD1 as a possible D gene (6 bases). This CDR3 is built from 14 residues. Germline CDR1 is MDHEN and CDR2 is SYDVKM. The germline V and J ends were trimmed by 6 bases and 2 bases, with 13 bases remaining between them. The CDR3: CASRRAGTNYGYTF. As DNA, the CDR3 is TGTGCCAGCAGACGGGCAGGGACAAACTATGGCTACACCTTC.

This clonotype was observed a few times. CDR3 coding DNA: TGTGCCAGCAGGGAGGCTAACTATGGCTACACCTTC. This codes for CASREANYGYTF. V is TRBV2 and J is TRBJ1-2; D gene ambiguous. Germline V gene data show CDR1 as SNHLY and CDR2 as FYNNEI. The CDR3 contains 12 residues. V lost 6 bases and J lost 0, with 5 bases in between.

This clonotype occurred a few times. V usage is TRBV12-3 or TRBV12-4 and J usage is TRBJ2-7; possible D gene TRBD2, 6 bases. The CDR3 extends over 15 amino acids. V lost 6 bases to trimming and J lost 2 bases, with 17 bases between them. This CDR3 is CASSPRPEGPYEQYF. In nucleotides, the CDR3 is TGTGCCAGCAGCCCCCGACCGGAGGGACCCTACGAGCAGTACTTC.

This clonotype was seen many times. The chain joins TRBV12-3 or TRBV12-4 to TRBJ2-4, with D possibly matching TRBD1 (6 bases). Trimming took off 1 base at V and 15 bases at J, with 13 bases between the two ends. This CDR3 has 12 amino acids. The CDR3 DNA follows: TGTGCCAGCAGTTTAGGGACAGCAAAGGGGTACTTC. As protein: CASSLGTAKGYF.

This clonotype came up a few times. The V gene is TRBV2, the J gene TRBJ2-3; no firm D call. The CDR3 runs to 15 residues. With 5 bases removed from V and 1 base from J, the gap between germline ends came to 13 bases. Germline CDR1 SNHLY, CDR2 FYNNEI. CDR3 loop: CASSRDSLGTDTQYF. CDR3 coding DNA: TGTGCCAGCAGTCGCGATAGCCTGGGCACAGATACGCAGTATTTT.

This chain joins TRBV29-1 and TRBJ1-4, with D perhaps matching TRBD1 (5 bases). Germline V gene data show CDR1 as SQVTM and CDR2 as ANQGSEA. V lost 6 bases and J 3 bases, leaving 14 bases between the germline ends. CDR3 size: 14 residues. The CDR3: CSVLSGLANEKLFF. The CDR3 nucleotides read TGCAGCGTCCTATCAGGGTTGGCTAATGAAAAACTGTTTTTT.

The sample holds many counts of this clonotype. The chain is built from TRBV7-9 and TRBJ2-7; no firm D call. V shed 7 bases and J shed 5 bases, with 21 bases lying between them. The germline V gene has CDR1 SEHNR and CDR2 FQNEAQ (reference sequence). The CDR3 is made up of 15 amino acids. Here the CDR3 reads CASTAQSGNLDEQYF. The CDR3 DNA follows: TGTGCCAGCACCGCCCAGAGTGGAAACCTAGACGAGCAGTACTTC.

This clonotype came up many times. The chain carries TRBV20-1 and TRBJ2-1; TRBD2 matches at 11 bases. J was trimmed by 8 bases and V by 2 bases; bases with no gene match: 5. Germline lookup yields CDR1 DFQATT and CDR2 SNEGSKA (reference sequence). The CDR3 is 14 amino acids. This CDR3 reads CSARTSGRGDEQFF. The CDR3 nucleotides read TGCAGTGCTAGAACTAGCGGGAGAGGCGATGAGCAGTTCTTC.

This rearrangement joins TRBV20-1 to TRBJ2-7; weak D call: TRBD2 (6 bases). V was shortened by 5 bases and J by 0 bases, with 17 bases between the two germline ends. CDR3 length: 15 amino acids. Germline CDR1 DFQATT, CDR2 SNEGSKA (reference sequence). The CDR3, as DNA: TGCAGTGCTCGCCCGGGACTCTCCCTCTCCTACGAGCAGTACTTC. Translating gives CSARPGLSLSYEQYF.

This clonotype has only a few counts. The gene calls are TRBV4-2 and TRBJ2-1; 12 bases map to TRBD1. The CDR3 length is 15 residues. Germline trimming cut 5 bases from V and 8 bases from J; bases unmatched to any gene: 7. Germline CDR1 is LGHNA and CDR2 is YNFKEQ. CDR3: CASSRPGQGAYEQFF. CDR3 sequence (DNA): TGTGCCAGCAGCAGGCCGGGACAGGGGGCTTATGAGCAGTTCTTC.

This clonotype was observed once. V is TRBV11-2 and J is TRBJ2-3, with D perhaps being TRBD1 or TRBD2 (5 bases each). This CDR3 region has 17 residues. The V gene lost 1 base and the J gene lost 5 bases, with 19 bases spanning the gap. Looked up from germline, CDR1 is SGHAT and CDR2 is FQNNGV. CDR3 protein: CASSLVASGTAKDTQYF. CDR3 in DNA: TGTGCCAGCAGCTTAGTTGCCTCAGGGACCGCTAAAGATACGCAGTATTTT.

V gene TRBV7-2 combines with J gene TRBJ2-3; weak D call: TRBD2 (7 bases). Germline V gene sequence: CDR1 SGHTA, CDR2 FQGNSA. This CDR3 has 16 residues. Trimming left V 4 bases short and J 7 bases short, with 21 bases between. This CDR3 is CASSSLWGGGSHTQYF. The CDR3 DNA follows: TGTGCCAGCAGCTCCTTATGGGGAGGGGGTTCCCATACGCAGTATTTT.

This clonotype came up a few times. The V gene is TRBV6-7, the J gene TRBJ2-1; D gene ambiguous. TRBV6-7 is labeled an ORF, and its function is uncertain. The germline V and J ends were trimmed by 2 bases and 9 bases, with 14 bases remaining between them. The CDR3 loop spans 14 amino acids. The CDR3 reads CASSYLVKSGEQFF. CDR3 in DNA: TGTGCCAGCAGTTACCTCGTAAAGTCGGGTGAGCAGTTCTTC.

The chain recombines TRBV12-3 or TRBV12-4 with TRBJ2-5, with TRBD1 matching 8 bases. Trimming at V came to 7 bases and at J to 7 bases, leaving 11 bases not matched to a gene. This CDR3 has 14 amino acids. The CDR3 coding sequence is TGTGCCAGCACCCCGGGACAGGCTGGGGGGACCCAGTACTTC. Translation gives CASTPGQAGGTQYF.

At least ten counts were recorded for this clonotype. This chain connects TRBV15 to TRBJ1-1, with TRBD1 matching over 8 bases. V shed 5 bases, J shed 4 bases, and the junction held 6 bases outside the gene matches. CDR1 is LNHNV and CDR2 is YYDKDF in the germline V gene (reference sequence). The length of the CDR3 is 14 residues. The CDR3 here is CATSVGTGPTEAFF. In DNA, the CDR3 is TGTGCCACCAGCGTGGGGACAGGTCCCACTGAAGCTTTCTTT. The full variable domain, rest sourced from reference TRBV15 and TRBJ1-1, is DAMVIQNPRYQVTQFGKPVTLSCSQTLNHNVMYWYQQKSSQAPKLLFHYYDKDFNNEADTPDNFQSRRPNTSFCFLDIRSPGLGDTAMYLCATSVGTGPTEAFFGQGTRLTVV.

This clonotype was seen repeatedly, ten times or more. This chain links TRBV20-1 with TRBJ2-3, with 7 bases lining up with TRBD1. Germline V gene sequence: CDR1 DFQATT, CDR2 SNEGSKA (reference sequence). Germline trimming cut 6 bases from V and 6 bases from J; bases unmatched to any gene: 9. The CDR3 runs to 13 residues. In DNA, the CDR3 is TGCAGTGCCCCGGGGCAGGGGGAGGATACGCAGTATTTT. Protein sequence: CSAPGQGEDTQYF.

In this sample, this clonotype turned up many times. The gene calls are TRBV3-1 and TRBJ2-1; TRBD2 is a possible D gene (5 bases). The CDR3 is 15 amino acids. The V gene's germline CDR1 is LGHDT and CDR2 YNNKEL (reference sequence). V lost 4 bases to trimming and J lost 4 bases, with 14 bases between them. CDR3 sequence: CASSRLTTQYNEQFF. CDR3 in DNA: TGTGCCAGCAGCCGGCTGACTACCCAGTACAATGAGCAGTTCTTC.

This clonotype was seen many times. The rearrangement uses TRBV5-8 and TRBJ2-2, with D perhaps matching TRBD1 (5 bases). Trimming pared 0 bases from V and 4 bases from J, leaving 13 bases between. CDR1 is SGHTS, CDR2 YDEGEE, per germline. The CDR3 loop spans 16 amino acids. This CDR3 is CASSLASGRPTGELFF. CDR3 coding DNA: TGTGCCAGCAGCTTGGCATCAGGGCGGCCCACCGGGGAGCTGTTTTTT.

As regards this clonotype: Being one base from a much bigger clone, this may be a read error. This rearrangement joins TRBV5-5 to TRBJ2-7, with unresolved D. This CDR3 is 11 amino acids long. Per the germline V gene, CDR1 is SGHKS and CDR2 is YYEKEE (reference sequence). As DNA, the CDR3 is TGTGCCAGCAACTCTCGGGCCGAGGAGTACTTC. It yields the protein CASNSRAEEYF. The full variable domain, completed using reference TRBV5-5 and TRBJ2-7, is DAGVTQSPTHLIKTRGQQVTLRCSPISGHKSVSWYQQVLGQGPQFIFQYYEKEERGRGNFPDRFSARQFPNYSSELNVNALLLGDSALYLCASNSRAEEYFGPGTRLTVT.

The sample holds a few counts of this clonotype. The V and J genes are TRBV29-1 and TRBJ2-7; D is perhaps TRBD1 or TRBD2 (5 bases each). Trimming shortened V by 7 bases and J by 7 bases, and 11 bases separated the two germline ends. Germline assignment: CDR1 SQVTM and CDR2 ANQGSEA. This CDR3 is built from 10 residues. The CDR3 nucleotides read TGCAGCGCTTTGGGGGTTGAGCAGTACTTC. Encoded protein: CSALGVEQYF.

This chain joins TRBV5-4 and TRBJ1-2, with a possible D match to TRBD1 (6 bases). The CDR3 sequence is 12 residues long. V was pared by 4 bases and J by 4 bases, with 8 bases between. Germline CDR1 SGHNT, CDR2 YYREEE (reference sequence). CDR3 region: CASSTDSYGYTF. The CDR3 DNA reads as TGTGCCAGCAGCACGGACAGCTATGGCTACACCTTC.

A few counts support this clonotype. The genes are TRBV28 and TRBJ2-4, with TRBD1 as a possible D gene (6 bases). V was pared by 6 bases and J by 0 bases, with 21 bases between. The CDR3 sequence is 18 residues long. The germline V gene has CDR1 MDHEN and CDR2 SYDVKM. In nucleotides, the CDR3 is TGTGCCAGCAGACTCCGGGACAAATTTTCCCTAGCCAAAAACATTCAGTACTTC. Amino acid sequence: CASRLRDKFSLAKNIQYF.

Many counts were recorded for this clonotype. V gene TRBV4-1 combines with J gene TRBJ2-3; D is undetermined. Germline V lookup: CDR1 MGHRA, CDR2 YSYEKL. CDR3 length: 15 residues. Trimming removed 0 bases at V and 9 bases at J, with 16 bases between. Written as DNA, the CDR3 is TGCGCCAGCAGCCAAGAGGTGGCAGCAGTCCTAACGCAGTATTTT. It codes for CASSQEVAAVLTQYF.

This clonotype was counted at least ten times. V is TRBV7-6 and J is TRBJ2-1, with 7 bases fitting TRBD2. Losses at the gene ends were 4 bases for V and 4 bases for J; bases not matched to a gene: 13. Germline V gene sequence: CDR1 SGHVS, CDR2 FNYEAQ. This CDR3 comprises 17 residues. CDR3 sequence reads: CASSSSRGSGPYNEQFF. The CDR3 region has the DNA TGTGCCAGCAGCTCGTCCCGGGGTAGCGGGCCTTACAATGAGCAGTTCTTC.

This clonotype has only a few counts. DNA for the CDR3: TGTGCCAGCAGTAGGACGTTCGCCTACGAGCAGTACTTC. It specifies CASSRTFAYEQYF. This sequence joins TRBV27 and TRBJ2-7; D uncertain. The CDR3 totals 13 residues. Germline CDR1 MNHEY, CDR2 SMNVEV (reference sequence). V lost 5 bases to trimming and J lost 2 bases, with 10 bases between them.

This clonotype was seen at least ten times. The chain is built from TRBV29-1 and TRBJ2-5; D tentatively fits TRBD1 or TRBD2 (5 bases each). Trimming shortened V by 3 bases and J by 2 bases, and 13 bases separated the two germline ends. This CDR3 region has 14 residues. The V gene's germline CDR1 is SQVTM and CDR2 ANQGSEA. CDR3: CSVDRIGGQETQYF. In nucleotides, the CDR3 is TGCAGCGTTGATCGGATTGGGGGTCAAGAGACCCAGTACTTC.

This clonotype was detected only a few times. This chain joins TRBV20-1 and TRBJ2-3, with 8 bases identical to TRBD1. This CDR3 has 15 amino acids. Germline V gene lookup returns CDR1 DFQATT and CDR2 SNEGSKA (reference sequence). With V trimmed by 6 bases and J by 2 bases, 10 bases remained unmatched. CDR3 in amino acids: CSANLGQGLTDTQYF. The DNA of the CDR3 is TGCAGTGCGAACCTCGGACAGGGACTCACAGATACGCAGTATTTT.

This clonotype was detected many times. Written as DNA, the CDR3 is TGTGCCAGCAGTTACGAGACAGGGGTATACGAGCAGTACTTC. It translates to CASSYETGVYEQYF. The rearrangement joins TRBV6-2 or TRBV6-3 to TRBJ2-7, with TRBD1 matching over 8 bases. With V trimmed by 2 bases and J by 4 bases, 4 bases remained unmatched. This CDR3 comprises 14 residues. Germline V gene data show CDR1 as MNHEY and CDR2 as SVGEGT.